This T cell receptor beta chain appears in the sequencing data of a study of early T cells in non-severe SARS-CoV-2 infection. The overall study: Investigators sequenced bulk RNA drawn from unsorted whole blood, and chains remained unpaired.

Attachment of unique molecular identifiers to individual cDNA molecules was performed. TCRdb analysed the 5' RACE reads with MiXCR anew, one entry per CDR3 protein. The repertoire holds 70,000 to 85,000 distinct CDR3 sequences, less than 5.5% seen once, with under 7.5% in the top ten. Study observations and caveats: Clonotype matching in VDJdb favored anti-spike CD8 responses and did not capture private and CD4 specificities.

Trimming cost V 1 base and J 2 bases; bases outside gene matches: 1. This CDR3 spans 14 amino acids. Germline assignment: CDR1 LNHDA and CDR2 SQIVND (reference sequence). This clonotype was counted many times. The antigen is unknown. V and J are TRBV19 and TRBJ2-7, with 8 bases fitting TRBD1. The specimen was whole blood, collected at baseline. This TCR was recovered from an adult who was a healthcare worker with PCR-confirmed SARS-CoV-2 infection or an uninfected control (not recorded which). The CDR3 DNA reads as TGTGCCAGTAGTATAGGGGACAGGACCTACGAGCAGTACTTC. This gives the protein CASSIGDRTYEQYF.